One sample yielded the 32 T cell receptor beta chains listed below, sequenced in a study of blood T cell repertoires in COVID-19. Clones were read by immunoSEQ multiplex PCR, and TCRdb kept only the in-frame ones, dropping some. The sample includes under 300,000 clones, around nine tenths of them seen just once. Sequenced: PBMCs or T cells enriched from blood (not recorded which). These receptors all come from a woman aged 60 to 75 in a cohort exposed to, infected with or recovered from COVID-19 (not recorded which).

The rearrangement links TRBV7-2 to TRBJ2-7; TRBD2 might be the D (6 bases). There are 14 residues in the CDR3. The germline V and J ends were trimmed by 3 bases and 7 bases, with 16 bases remaining between them. Per germline, CDR1 SGHTA and CDR2 FQGNSA. DNA of the CDR3: TGTGCCAGCAGCTTTGGGACGGGGGTTAGGGAGCAGTACTTC. The encoded protein is CASSFGTGVREQYF.

The chain uses TRBV7-8 and TRBJ2-1; 10 nucleotides line up with TRBD2. The CDR3 is 15 residues long. J lost 8 bases, V lost 5 bases, and 9 bases had no gene match. CDR1 is SGHVS and CDR2 is FQNEAQ in the germline V gene. The DNA of the CDR3 is TGTGCCAGCAGCCGAGATGGGCTAGCGGGAGATGAGCAGTTCTTC. It yields the protein CASSRDGLAGDEQFF.

V and J are TRBV7-2 and TRBJ2-7; D unresolved. The length of the CDR3 is 14 residues. V shed 5 bases and J shed 4 bases, with 15 bases lying between them. CDR1 is SGHTA and CDR2 is FQGNSA in the germline V gene. CDR3 region: CASSPPGLLYEQYF. As DNA, the CDR3 is TGTGCCAGCAGCCCCCCAGGCCTTCTTTACGAGCAGTACTTC.

The rearrangement joins TRBV28 to TRBJ1-6; 8 bases match TRBD1. The CDR3 has 15 residues. V was pared by 5 bases and J by 7 bases, with 7 bases of the junction left unmatched. The germline V gene has CDR1 MDHEN and CDR2 SYDVKM. The CDR3 region is CASSDPGQGNSPLHF. The CDR3 DNA sequence: TGTGCCAGCAGTGATCCCGGACAGGGCAATTCACCCCTCCACTTT.

The chain employs TRBV7-2 and TRBJ2-7, with D perhaps TRBD1 (6 bases). The CDR3 loop spans 14 amino acids. CDR1 and CDR2 from the germline V gene are SGHTA and FQGNSA. Trimming took off 3 bases at V and 5 bases at J, with 14 bases between the two ends. This CDR3 is CASSFYTGTDEQYF. The CDR3 region has the DNA TGTGCCAGCAGCTTTTACACAGGGACCGACGAGCAGTACTTC.

This chain joins TRBV21-1 and TRBJ2-3; the table's D call, TRBD2, was not checked against the DNA. TRBV21-1 is flagged as a pseudogene. The CDR3 has 17 residues. CDR3 protein: CASSKVSGSPSTDTQYF. The CDR3, as DNA: TGTGCCAGCAGCAAAGTAAGCGGGTCTCCTAGCACAGATACGCAGTATTTT.

This chain connects TRBV7-9 to TRBJ1-1; D possibly corresponds to TRBD1 (5 bases). Germline V gives CDR1 SEHNR, CDR2 FQNEAQ (reference sequence). V was cut by 1 base and J by 0 bases, with 9 bases left in between. The CDR3 has 15 residues. CDR3 nucleotide sequence: TGTGCCAGCAGCTTAGTCCCGGGGGTGAACACTGAAGCTTTCTTT. Its translation: CASSLVPGVNTEAFF.

In its sample, this clone was seen once. This sequence joins TRBV7-2 and TRBJ1-4; D not resolved. Looked up from germline, CDR1 is SGHTA and CDR2 is FQGNSA. Trimming shortened V by 1 base and J by 4 bases, and 4 bases separated the two germline ends. The CDR3 has 13 amino acids. CDR3 DNA sequence: TGTGCCAGCAGCTTAGTCCTTAATGAAAAACTGTTTTTT. The encoded protein is CASSLVLNEKLFF.

The chain couples TRBV4-2 to TRBJ1-1; D possibly corresponds to TRBD1 (6 bases). V was trimmed by 0 bases and J by 9 bases, leaving 17 bases between them. CDR1 is LGHNA, CDR2 YNFKEQ, per germline. The CDR3 is 15 amino acids. The CDR3 region is CASSQEAPPGQKAFF. The CDR3 region has the DNA TGTGCCAGCAGCCAAGAAGCCCCACCCGGACAGAAAGCTTTCTTT.

This clone was observed a single time. The chain recombines TRBV6-6 with TRBJ2-7; TRBD1 agrees at 8 bases. With V trimmed by 6 bases and J by 0 bases, 7 bases remained unmatched. Germline values: CDR1 MNHNY, CDR2 SVGAGI (reference sequence). This CDR3 spans 15 amino acids. In DNA form, the CDR3 reads TGTGCCAGCAGCCCGGGACAGGCCAACTCCTACGAGCAGTACTTC. This translates into CASSPGQANSYEQYF.

This chain links TRBV19 with TRBJ1-4, with a possible D match to TRBD1 (5 bases). The CDR3 has 16 amino acids. V was shortened by 6 bases and J by 2 bases, with 16 bases between the two germline ends. Per germline, CDR1 LNHDA and CDR2 SQIVND (reference sequence). The DNA of the CDR3 is TGTGCCAGTAGCGACGTGGGAGGGGCCACTAATGAAAAACTGTTTTTT. As protein: CASSDVGGATNEKLFF. The variable domain in full, completed from reference TRBV19 and TRBJ1-4, reads DGGITQSPKYLFRKEGQNVTLSCEQNLNHDAMYWYRQDPGQGLRLIYYSQIVNDFQKGDIAEGYSVSREKKESFPLTVTSAQKNPTAFYLCASSDVGGATNEKLFFGSGTQLSVL.

There are a few counts of this clone. The chain combines TRBV11-2 with TRBJ1-3; the D is unclear. The germline gives CDR1 SGHAT, CDR2 FQNNGV. V was trimmed by 6 bases and J by 8 bases, leaving 11 bases between them. The CDR3 covers 12 residues. CDR3 sequence reads: CASSPSGDTIYF. CDR3 DNA sequence: TGTGCCAGCAGTCCAAGCGGCGACACCATATATTTT.

The chain carries TRBV27 and TRBJ2-7; possible D gene TRBD1, 5 bases. The germline CDR1 and CDR2 sequences are MNHEY and SMNVEV (reference sequence). The CDR3 sequence is 13 residues long. Trimming shortened V by 3 bases and J by 0 bases, and 6 bases separated the two germline ends. CDR3 protein: CASSLDNSYEQYF. The CDR3 DNA is TGTGCCAGCAGTTTGGACAACTCCTACGAGCAGTACTTC.

This rearrangement joins TRBV30 to TRBJ1-5; D possibly corresponds to TRBD1 (6 bases). V dropped 2 bases and J dropped 0 bases, with 8 bases sitting between them. The CDR3 covers 14 residues. The V gene's germline CDR1 is GTSNPN and CDR2 SVGIG (reference sequence). The CDR3 nucleotides read TGTGCCTGGAGTTACAGGGCTAGCAATCAGCCCCAGCATTTT. Protein product: CAWSYRASNQPQHF.

The rearrangement joins TRBV28 to TRBJ1-2, with TRBD1 matching 7 bases. CDR3 size: 17 residues. V lost 10 bases and J lost 3; bases outside the gene matches: 20. CDR1 and CDR2 from the germline V gene are MDHEN and SYDVKM. The CDR3 DNA follows: TGTGCCACCACGGACAGGCTCACTCCCCCCGAGTACTATGGCTACACCTTC. This gives the protein CATTDRLTPPEYYGYTF.

The chain carries TRBV10-3 and TRBJ1-1; possibly TRBD1 for D (5 bases). The CDR3 runs 14 residues. Trimming removed 0 bases from V and 4 bases from J, with 9 bases in between. Germline lookup yields CDR1 ENHRY and CDR2 SYGVKD. The CDR3 is CAISESGGSTEAFF. The CDR3 DNA sequence: TGTGCCATCAGTGAGTCGGGGGGTAGCACTGAAGCTTTCTTT.

The gene calls are TRBV27 and TRBJ1-2; D gene uncertain. This CDR3 spans 15 amino acids. V lost 2 bases, J lost 0 bases, and 10 bases lay in between. CDR1 is MNHEY and CDR2 is SMNVEV in the germline V gene (reference sequence). CDR3 sequence reads: CASSLRGLANYGYTF. The CDR3, as DNA: TGTGCCAGCAGTTTACGGGGTCTAGCTAACTATGGCTACACCTTC.

This clone was detected only a few times. This chain joins TRBV5-1 and TRBJ2-1; 7 nucleotides align to TRBD1. CDR1 is SGHRS, CDR2 YFSETQ, per germline. This CDR3 has 14 amino acids. V lost 5 bases, J lost 5 bases, and 7 bases stayed unmatched. The CDR3 nucleotides read TGCGCCAGCAGACAGGTCGACAGGGACAATGAGCAGTTCTTC. Its translation: CASRQVDRDNEQFF.

The rearrangement links TRBV9 to TRBJ2-2; 7 bases line up with TRBD2. Germline lookup yields CDR1 SGDLS and CDR2 YYNGEE. V was pared by 1 base and J by 4 bases, with 10 bases of the junction left unmatched. This CDR3 spans 17 amino acids. The CDR3 is CASSVRVTGGGTGELFF. CDR3 sequence (DNA): TGTGCCAGCAGCGTAAGAGTAACGGGAGGTGGCACCGGGGAGCTGTTTTTT.

The rearrangement joins TRBV5-1 to TRBJ1-1; 8 bases are a match to TRBD1. Looked up from germline, CDR1 is SGHRS and CDR2 is YFSETQ. The V gene end was trimmed by 3 bases and the J gene end by 11 bases; junction bases not matched to a gene: 12. This CDR3 spans 14 amino acids. CDR3 region: CASSSTTQGDLAFF. The CDR3 bases are TGCGCCAGCAGCTCGACTACACAGGGGGATTTGGCTTTCTTT.

This clone was found a few times. The same CDR3 can be traced to other DNA sequences in this sample. The rearrangement links TRBV3-1 (or the pseudogene TRBV3-2) to TRBJ2-7; 7 nucleotides line up with TRBD1. This CDR3 has 14 amino acids. Per the germline V gene, CDR1 is LGHDT and CDR2 is YNNKEL (reference sequence). Trimming removed 4 bases from V and 3 bases from J; junction bases left unmatched: 6. For the CDR3, the DNA is TGTGCCAGCAGCCGAGGGGCAGGGGGCTACGAGCAGTACTTC. This translates into CASSRGAGGYEQYF.

This clone is a singleton in its sample. V is TRBV19 and J is TRBJ2-2; 8 bases match TRBD1. This CDR3 has 13 amino acids. J gave up 5 bases and V 7 bases, and 3 bases lay outside the gene matches. Germline V gene sequence: CDR1 LNHDA, CDR2 SQIVND (reference sequence). Here the CDR3 reads CASIWTGTGELFF. Written as DNA, the CDR3 is TGTGCCAGTATTTGGACAGGGACCGGGGAGCTGTTTTTT.

V is TRBV5-6 and J is TRBJ1-5, with D unclear. The CDR3 has 14 residues. V was cut by 1 base and J by 4 bases, with 9 bases left in between. Germline-derived CDR1 and CDR2 are SGHDT and YYEEEE. The CDR3 spells CASSLPIRNQPQHF. The CDR3 DNA sequence: TGTGCCAGCAGCTTGCCCATTCGGAATCAGCCCCAGCATTTT.

The rearrangement joins TRBV29-1 to TRBJ2-3, with 8 bases aligning to TRBD2. After removal of 6 bases from V and 9 bases from J, the junction contained 11 bases not matched to a gene. Germline V gives CDR1 SQVTM, CDR2 ANQGSEA. The CDR3 length is 13 residues. CDR3 sequence (DNA): TGCAGCGTCCCAGCGGGAGTCGGTGGGACGCAGTATTTT. Encoded protein: CSVPAGVGGTQYF.

The rearrangement links TRBV6-1 to TRBJ2-5; D uncertain. The length of the CDR3 is 12 residues. Germline V CDR1 and CDR2: MNHNS, SASEGT. V was clipped by 2 bases and J by 3 bases, with 4 bases between them. The CDR3 protein is CASSELKETQYF. In DNA, the CDR3 is TGTGCCAGCAGTGAACTAAAAGAGACCCAGTACTTC.

This sequence joins TRBV30 and TRBJ2-1, with 8 bases identical to TRBD2. CDR1 GTSNPN and CDR2 SVGIG come from the germline V gene (reference sequence). The V gene end was trimmed by 0 bases and the J gene end by 0 bases; junction bases not matched to a gene: 4. The length of the CDR3 is 16 residues. The CDR3 DNA reads as TGTGCCTGGAGTGTGGGGAGCGGGAGCTCCTACAATGAGCAGTTCTTC. It is translated as CAWSVGSGSSYNEQFF.

This chain connects TRBV5-1 to TRBJ2-5, with 7 bases matching TRBD2. The CDR3 contains 15 residues. Looked up from germline, CDR1 is SGHRS and CDR2 is YFSETQ. Trimming took 2 bases from V and 4 from J; bases not matched to a gene: 8. The CDR3 protein is CASSLGGSSRETQYF. CDR3 DNA: TGCGCCAGCAGCTTAGGCGGGAGCAGCCGAGAGACCCAGTACTTC. Using reference TRBV5-1 and TRBJ2-5 for the parts outside the CDR3, the full variable domain is KAGVTQTPRYLIKTRGQQVTLSCSPISGHRSVSWYQQTPGQGLQFLFEYFSETQRNKGNFPGRFSGRQFSNSRSEMNVSTLELGDSALYLCASSLGGSSRETQYFGPGTRLLVL.

This chain links TRBV29-1 with TRBJ2-1; 8 nucleotides line up with TRBD1. CDR1 and CDR2 from the germline V gene are SQVTM and ANQGSEA. The CDR3 sequence is 12 residues long. J was trimmed by 6 bases and V by 6 bases; bases with no gene match: 4. CDR3 in DNA: TGCAGCGTGCAGGGGGCTGGCAATGAGCAGTTCTTC. This codes for CSVQGAGNEQFF.

This clone was recorded once. The rearrangement uses TRBV24-1 and TRBJ2-5, with D tentatively TRBD2 (5 bases). V lost 3 bases and J 1 base, leaving 8 bases between the germline ends. The CDR3 consists of 14 residues. Germline V gene lookup returns CDR1 KGHDR and CDR2 SFDVKD. In DNA, the CDR3 is TGTGCCACCAGTGATGGAGGCATCCAAGAGACCCAGTACTTC. Translating it yields CATSDGGIQETQYF.

The chain couples TRBV24-1 to TRBJ2-1; 9 nucleotides line up with TRBD2. The CDR3 is 20 residues long. V lost 0 bases, J lost 4 bases, and 15 bases stayed unmatched. Germline V lookup: CDR1 KGHDR, CDR2 SFDVKD. CDR3 nucleotides: TGTGCCACCAGTGATTTGGCACGGACTAGCGCCGTACCTCCTTACAATGAGCAGTTCTTC. It translates to CATSDLARTSAVPPYNEQFF.

This chain uses TRBV5-1 with TRBJ2-1, with no clear D. The CDR3 runs to 15 residues. Trimming cost V 0 bases and J 0 bases, with 7 bases left between them. Germline CDR1 SGHRS, CDR2 YFSETQ. The CDR3 DNA reads TGCGCCAGCAGCTTGGCCCGGAGCTCCTACAATGAGCAGTTCTTC. Its protein is CASSLARSSYNEQFF.

The chain carries TRBV9 and TRBJ2-2, with 7 bases lining up with TRBD1. This CDR3 comprises 15 residues. V lost 5 bases and J lost 1; bases outside the gene matches: 5. Germline V gene data show CDR1 as SGDLS and CDR2 as YYNGEE. The CDR3 coding sequence is TGTGCCAGCAGTACCCGGGACAGGAACACCGGGGAGCTGTTTTTT. It yields the protein CASSTRDRNTGELFF. Looking up the rest from reference TRBV9 and TRBJ2-2 gives the full variable domain: DSGVTQTPKHLITATGQRVTLRCSPRSGDLSVYWYQQSLDQGLQFLIQYYNGEERAKGNILERFSAQQFPDLHSELNLSSLELGDSALYFCASSTRDRNTGELFFGEGSRLTVL.